This entry lists 16 T cell receptor beta chains sequenced from one sample in a study of T cells in Graves' hyperthyroidism and ophthalmopathy. The TCR beta CDR3 regions underwent amplification using RNA transcripts as the source. The HTBI primer set drove a first-round RT-PCR of the TCR CDR3. TCRdb analysed the multiplex PCR reads with MiXCR anew, one entry per CDR3 protein. The sample consists of 200,000 to 250,000 distinct CDR3 sequences, roughly a sixth of them appearing once. The sample taken for sequencing was blood. The origin of the receptors is a man between 45 and 60 years old with Graves' hyperthyroidism.

This clonotype came up a few times. The V call is TRBV7-9, the J call TRBJ1-4; D perhaps matches TRBD1 (6 bases). This CDR3 comprises 15 residues. Germline V gene sequence: CDR1 SEHNR, CDR2 FQNEAQ (reference sequence). V dropped 4 bases and J dropped 7 bases, with 16 bases sitting between them. DNA for the CDR3: TGTGCCAGCAGCTCCCGACAGGCGGGTGGTGAAAAACTGTTTTTT. It yields the protein CASSSRQAGGEKLFF. Full variable domain (remainder filled in from reference TRBV7-9 and TRBJ1-4): DTGVSQNPRHKITKRGQNVTFRCDPISEHNRLYWYRQTLGQGPEFLTYFQNEAQLEKSRLLSDRFSAERPKGSFSTLEIQRTEQGDSAMYLCASSSRQAGGEKLFFGSGTQLSVL.

The chain joins TRBV5-5 to TRBJ2-1, with D perhaps TRBD2 (5 bases). Trimming cost V 6 bases and J 1 base, with 17 bases left between them. Germline V gene sequence: CDR1 SGHKS, CDR2 YYEKEE (reference sequence). The CDR3 totals 16 residues. The CDR3 DNA is TGTGCCAGCACCAATCTAGAACTAGTGTCCTACAATGAGCAGTTCTTC. Its translation is CASTNLELVSYNEQFF.

Ten or more counts support this clonotype. The genes are TRBV24-1 and TRBJ2-2, with TRBD1 identical over 11 bases. Germline values: CDR1 KGHDR, CDR2 SFDVKD. J was trimmed by 4 bases and V by 4 bases; bases with no gene match: 16. There are 20 residues in the CDR3. CDR3 in DNA: TGTGCCACCAGTGACCGGGGGACAGGGGGGGCCCGGTTGAGCACCGGGGAGCTGTTTTTT. This gives the protein CATSDRGTGGARLSTGELFF.

The chain employs TRBV30 and TRBJ2-2; D is unresolved. V gave up 0 bases and J gave up 2 bases, with 4 bases separating them. Germline CDR1 reads GTSNPN; CDR2 reads SVGIG (reference sequence). This CDR3 region has 13 residues. CDR3 region: CAWSVINTGELFF. CDR3 in DNA: TGTGCCTGGAGTGTGATAAACACCGGGGAGCTGTTTTTT.

This clonotype was recorded many times. The rearrangement uses TRBV13 and TRBJ2-7, with a tentative D call TRBD1 (6 bases). V was shortened by 2 bases and J by 4 bases, with 9 bases between the two germline ends. The CDR3 contains 13 residues. Germline CDR1 reads PRHDT; CDR2 reads FYEKMQ (reference sequence). The CDR3 here is CASSLMQGYEQYF. CDR3 DNA sequence: TGTGCCAGCAGCTTAATGCAGGGGTACGAGCAGTACTTC. The full variable domain, completed using reference TRBV13 and TRBJ2-7, is AAGVIQSPRHLIKEKRETATLKCYPIPRHDTVYWYQQGPGQDPQFLISFYEKMQSDKGSIPDRFSAQQFSDYHSELNMSSLELGDSALYFCASSLMQGYEQYFGPGTRLTVT.

The J gene is TRBJ1-5, the V gene TRBV7-2; D remains unclear. CDR1 is SGHTA, CDR2 FQGNSA, per germline. V was trimmed by 2 bases and J by 5 bases, leaving 7 bases between them. The CDR3 runs to 13 residues. The CDR3 loop reads CASSLFQDQPQHF. CDR3 sequence (DNA): TGTGCCAGCAGCTTATTCCAGGATCAGCCCCAGCATTTT.

The V and J genes are TRBV15 and TRBJ2-7; TRBD1 might be the D (6 bases). Trimming left V 1 base short and J 3 bases short, with 13 bases between. Germline values: CDR1 LNHNV, CDR2 YYDKDF (reference sequence). The CDR3 contains 15 residues. This chain's CDR3 is CATSRAYGGRYEQYF. The CDR3 DNA follows: TGTGCCACCAGCAGAGCATATGGGGGCCGCTACGAGCAGTACTTC.

This clonotype has only a few counts. The J gene is TRBJ2-5, the V gene TRBV20-1; 11 bases agree with TRBD1. Trimming took 6 bases from V and 4 from J; bases not matched to a gene: 4. This CDR3 comprises 13 residues. In germline, CDR1 is DFQATT, CDR2 SNEGSKA (reference sequence). CDR3: CSAPGQGVETQYF. Written as DNA, the CDR3 is TGCAGTGCACCGGGACAGGGGGTAGAGACCCAGTACTTC.

There are a few counts of this clonotype. This chain joins TRBV11-3 and TRBJ1-2; D is possibly TRBD1 (6 bases). Germline V lookup: CDR1 SGHNT, CDR2 YENEEA. The CDR3 totals 17 residues. Trimming took off 0 bases at V and 0 bases at J, with 14 bases between the two ends. This chain's CDR3 is CASSLESGGLSNYGYTF. CDR3 nucleotides: TGTGCCAGCAGCTTAGAGTCTGGGGGCCTCTCTAACTATGGCTACACCTTC.

This clonotype has a handful of counts. The chain links TRBV5-4 to TRBJ1-2; 7 nucleotides match TRBD1. The germline CDR1 and CDR2 sequences are SGHNT and YYREEE (reference sequence). The length of the CDR3 is 14 residues. Trimming at V came to 4 bases and at J to 2 bases, leaving 5 bases not matched to a gene. The CDR3 sequence: CASSIQGPNYGYTF. The CDR3 DNA follows: TGTGCCAGCAGCATACAGGGGCCCAACTATGGCTACACCTTC.

This clonotype was recorded a few times. The chain couples TRBV5-1 to TRBJ2-7, with D tentatively TRBD1 (6 bases). Per germline, CDR1 SGHRS and CDR2 YFSETQ. Trimming pared 0 bases from V and 0 bases from J, leaving 13 bases between. CDR3 length equals 16 residues. DNA of the CDR3: TGCGCCAGCAGCTTGGATCAGGCAGGGGCCTCCTACGAGCAGTACTTC. It translates to CASSLDQAGASYEQYF.

At least ten counts were recorded for this clonotype. The V and J genes are TRBV5-6 and TRBJ2-5; 10 bases are a match to TRBD2. The CDR3 covers 15 residues. Germline V gene sequence: CDR1 SGHDT, CDR2 YYEEEE. V trimming: 4 bases; J trimming: 0 bases; junction bases outside the gene matches: 3. CDR3 residues: CASSRTSGNQETQYF. The CDR3 bases are TGTGCCAGCAGCCGGACTAGCGGTAACCAAGAGACCCAGTACTTC.

This clonotype was seen a handful of times. The chain combines TRBV7-2 with TRBJ1-3; D is perhaps TRBD1 (5 bases). Between the trimmed V and J ends, which lost 4 bases and 0 bases, there was a span of 25 bases. Germline-derived CDR1 and CDR2 are SGHTA and FQGNSA. The CDR3 spans 20 residues. The CDR3 spells CASSWGGGLWNPASGNTIYF. CDR3 DNA: TGTGCCAGCAGCTGGGGCGGAGGGCTTTGGAACCCAGCCTCTGGAAACACCATATATTTT.

This clonotype was seen at least ten times. This chain uses TRBV18 with TRBJ2-3, with no clear D. This CDR3 comprises 13 residues. The germline V gene encodes CDR1 KGHSH and CDR2 LQKENI. Trimming pared 5 bases from V and 0 bases from J, leaving 6 bases between. This chain's CDR3 is CASSTTSTDTQYF. CDR3 in DNA: TGTGCCAGCTCAACGACTAGCACAGATACGCAGTATTTT.

The V and J genes are TRBV24-1 and TRBJ2-3, with D possibly being TRBD1 (7 bases). The V end was cut by 4 bases, the J end by 5 bases, with 15 bases between. Germline CDR1 and CDR2: KGHDR and SFDVKD. This CDR3 spans 15 amino acids. This CDR3 reads CATSDSGQGGDTQYF. The CDR3 nucleotides read TGTGCCACCAGTGACTCCGGGCAGGGGGGAGATACGCAGTATTTT.

The sample holds many counts of this clonotype. The gene calls are TRBV28 and TRBJ1-2, with D possibly TRBD1 on 5 matching bases. The V end was cut by 3 bases, the J end by 2 bases, with 13 bases between. There are 15 residues in the CDR3. Germline-derived CDR1 and CDR2 are MDHEN and SYDVKM. CDR3 loop: CASSLGGGVNYGYTF. The CDR3 bases are TGTGCCAGCAGTTTGGGGGGAGGGGTGAACTATGGCTACACCTTC.